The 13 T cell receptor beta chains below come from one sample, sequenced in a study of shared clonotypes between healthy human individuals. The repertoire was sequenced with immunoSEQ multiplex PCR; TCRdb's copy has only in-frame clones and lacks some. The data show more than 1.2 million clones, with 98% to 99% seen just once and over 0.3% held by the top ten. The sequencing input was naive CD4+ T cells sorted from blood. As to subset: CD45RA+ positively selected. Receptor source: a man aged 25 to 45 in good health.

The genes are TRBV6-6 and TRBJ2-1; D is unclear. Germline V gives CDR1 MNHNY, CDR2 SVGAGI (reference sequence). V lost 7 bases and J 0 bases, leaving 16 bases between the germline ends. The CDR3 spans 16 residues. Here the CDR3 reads CASTLGGTNSYNEQFF. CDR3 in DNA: TGTGCCAGCACCCTGGGCGGCACCAACTCCTACAATGAGCAGTTCTTC.

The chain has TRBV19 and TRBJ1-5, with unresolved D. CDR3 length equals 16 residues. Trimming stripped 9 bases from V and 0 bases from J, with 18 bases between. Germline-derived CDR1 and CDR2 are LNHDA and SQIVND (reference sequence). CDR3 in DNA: TGTGCCAGGATTCTTGCAGGAGACCATAGCAATCAGCCCCAGCATTTT. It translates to CARILAGDHSNQPQHF.

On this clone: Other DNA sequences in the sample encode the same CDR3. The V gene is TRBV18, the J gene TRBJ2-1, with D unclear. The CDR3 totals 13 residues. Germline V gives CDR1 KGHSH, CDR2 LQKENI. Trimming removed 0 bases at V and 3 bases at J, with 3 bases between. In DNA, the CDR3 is TGTGCCAGCTCACCACCGCTCTACAATGAGCAGTTCTTC. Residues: CASSPPLYNEQFF. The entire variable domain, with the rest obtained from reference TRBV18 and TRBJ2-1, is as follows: NAGVMQNPRHLVRRRGQEARLRCSPMKGHSHVYWYRQLPEEGLKFMVYLQKENIIDESGMPKERFSAEFPKEGPSILRIQQVVRGDSAAYFCASSPPLYNEQFFGPGTRLTVL.

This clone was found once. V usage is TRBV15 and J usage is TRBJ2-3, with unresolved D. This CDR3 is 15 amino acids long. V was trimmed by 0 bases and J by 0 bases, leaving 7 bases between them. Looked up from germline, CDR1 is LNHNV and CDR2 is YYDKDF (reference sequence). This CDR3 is CATSREGTSTDTQYF. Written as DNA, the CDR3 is TGTGCCACCAGCAGAGAGGGCACCAGCACAGATACGCAGTATTTT.

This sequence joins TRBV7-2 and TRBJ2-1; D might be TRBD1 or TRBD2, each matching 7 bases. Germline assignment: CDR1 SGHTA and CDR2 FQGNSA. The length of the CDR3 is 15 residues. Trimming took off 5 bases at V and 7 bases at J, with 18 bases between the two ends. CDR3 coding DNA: TGTGCCAGCAGCAACCCCTTCAGGGGGGGTAATGAGCAGTTCTTC. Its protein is CASSNPFRGGNEQFF.

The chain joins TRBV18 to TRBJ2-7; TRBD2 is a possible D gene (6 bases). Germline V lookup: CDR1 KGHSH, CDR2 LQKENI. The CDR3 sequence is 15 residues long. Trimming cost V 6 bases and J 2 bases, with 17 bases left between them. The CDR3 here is CASSSGVIATYEQYF. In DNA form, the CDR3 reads TGTGCCAGCTCTTCGGGGGTGATAGCTACCTACGAGCAGTACTTC. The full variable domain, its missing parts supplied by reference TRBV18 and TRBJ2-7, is NAGVMQNPRHLVRRRGQEARLRCSPMKGHSHVYWYRQLPEEGLKFMVYLQKENIIDESGMPKERFSAEFPKEGPSILRIQQVVRGDSAAYFCASSSGVIATYEQYFGPGTRLTVT.

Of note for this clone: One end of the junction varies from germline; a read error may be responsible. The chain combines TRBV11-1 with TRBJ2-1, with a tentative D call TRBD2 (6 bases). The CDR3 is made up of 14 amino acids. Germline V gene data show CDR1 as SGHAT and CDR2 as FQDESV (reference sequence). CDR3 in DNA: TGTGCCAGCAGTTTAGCGGATTCCTTAAATGAGCAGTTCTTC. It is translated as CASSLADSLNEQFF.

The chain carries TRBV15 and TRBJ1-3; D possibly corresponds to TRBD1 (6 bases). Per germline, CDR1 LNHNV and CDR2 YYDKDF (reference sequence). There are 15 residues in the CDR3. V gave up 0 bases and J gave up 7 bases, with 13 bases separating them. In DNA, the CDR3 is TGTGCCACCAGCAGAGATGCTGGGGGGCTCAACACCATATATTTT. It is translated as CATSRDAGGLNTIYF.

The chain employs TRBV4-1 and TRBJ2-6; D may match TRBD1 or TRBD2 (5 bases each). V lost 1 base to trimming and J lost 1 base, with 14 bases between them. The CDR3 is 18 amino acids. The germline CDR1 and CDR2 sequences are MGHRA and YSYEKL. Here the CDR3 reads CASSQGGGPGSGANVLTF. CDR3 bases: TGCGCCAGCAGCCAAGGTGGGGGTCCGGGATCTGGGGCCAACGTCCTGACTTTC.

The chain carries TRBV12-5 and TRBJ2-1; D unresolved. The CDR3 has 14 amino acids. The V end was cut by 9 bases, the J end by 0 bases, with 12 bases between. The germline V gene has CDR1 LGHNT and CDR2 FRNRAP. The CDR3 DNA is TGTGCTAGCTCCAGCGTTAGCTCCTACAATGAGCAGTTCTTC. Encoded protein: CASSSVSSYNEQFF.

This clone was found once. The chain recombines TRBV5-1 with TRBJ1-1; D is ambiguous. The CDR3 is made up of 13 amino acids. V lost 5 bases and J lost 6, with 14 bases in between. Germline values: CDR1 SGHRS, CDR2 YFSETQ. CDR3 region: CASSRLEGAEAFF. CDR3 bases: TGCGCCAGCAGTCGTCTTGAGGGCGCTGAAGCTTTCTTT.

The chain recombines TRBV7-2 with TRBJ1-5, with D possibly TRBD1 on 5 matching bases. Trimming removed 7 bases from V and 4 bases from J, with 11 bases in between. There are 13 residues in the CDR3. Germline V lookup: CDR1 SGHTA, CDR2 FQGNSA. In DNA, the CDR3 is TGTGCCAGCACAGGGCATCCGAATCAGCCCCAGCATTTT. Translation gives CASTGHPNQPQHF.

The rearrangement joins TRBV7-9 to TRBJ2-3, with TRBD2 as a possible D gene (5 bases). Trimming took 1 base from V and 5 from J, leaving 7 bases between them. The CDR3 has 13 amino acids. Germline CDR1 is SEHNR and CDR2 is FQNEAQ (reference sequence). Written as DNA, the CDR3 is TGTGCCAGCAGCTTAGATGGACTAGATACGCAGTATTTT. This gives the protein CASSLDGLDTQYF.